One sample yielded the 15 T cell receptor beta chains listed below, sequenced in a study of cytomegalovirus exposure and HLA in healthy donors (dated by TCRdb to about 2017). The library came from the immunoSEQ multiplex PCR assay. For the multiplex PCR, a mixture combining 60 forward primers for TCR Vbeta segments and 13 reverse primers for TCR Jbeta segments was used. The clones in this table, taken by TCRdb from immuneACCESS, are in-frame only. Not every clone is retained; where verified, under half of the shortfall comes from an unresolved V gene, and the cause of the rest is unknown. Recorded for this sample are under 150,000 clones; approximately 9% of them occurred a single time. The ten most abundant clones make up about 2% of the sample. Sequenced input: PBMCs. Every receptor here comes from a male donor in good health and CMV-seronegative.

This clone was observed a few times. The chain couples TRBV7-9 to TRBJ1-1; TRBD1 agrees at 8 bases. Germline CDR1 reads SEHNR; CDR2 reads FQNEAQ (reference sequence). Germline trimming cut 6 bases from V and 0 bases from J; bases unmatched to any gene: 9. This CDR3 contains 16 residues. CDR3 nucleotides: TGTGCCAGCAGTTACGGGGCAGGGGGCATGAACACTGAAGCTTTCTTT. Translation gives CASSYGAGGMNTEAFF.

This clone has just a few counts. The chain uses TRBV2 and TRBJ1-3; a weak D match, TRBD1 (5 bases). Germline CDR1 reads SNHLY; CDR2 reads FYNNEI. The CDR3 consists of 11 residues. V shed 8 bases and J shed 3 bases, with 5 bases lying between them. DNA of the CDR3: TGTGCCAGCCAGGGTGGAAACACCATATATTTT. This gives the protein CASQGGNTIYF.

This clone appeared a few times. The V gene is TRBV2, the J gene TRBJ2-2; D call uncertain. This CDR3 is built from 12 residues. CDR1 and CDR2 (germline): SNHLY, FYNNEI. Deletions cut 8 bases from V and 3 bases from J, with 7 bases between. The CDR3 is CASSPDTGELFF. CDR3 sequence (DNA): TGTGCCAGCTCGCCGGACACCGGGGAGCTGTTTTTT.

This clone was counted a few times. The chain uses TRBV10-3 and TRBJ2-7, with D perhaps TRBD2 (6 bases). With 6 bases removed from V and 2 bases from J, the gap between germline ends came to 23 bases. The CDR3 consists of 17 residues. Germline assignment: CDR1 ENHRY and CDR2 SYGVKD. CDR3 amino acids: CAISLHGGSLLPYEQYF. In DNA, the CDR3 is TGTGCCATCAGCCTTCACGGAGGGTCCTTGCTGCCCTACGAGCAGTACTTC.

The gene calls are TRBV28 and TRBJ1-5; D is unclear. The germline CDR1 and CDR2 sequences are MDHEN and SYDVKM. The CDR3 is 16 amino acids. V shed 5 bases and J shed 0 bases, with 14 bases lying between them. The CDR3 reads CASSTPTGYSNQPQHF. The CDR3 DNA follows: TGTGCCAGCAGTACACCGACGGGATATAGCAATCAGCCCCAGCATTTT.

This clone was detected a few times. The chain uses TRBV6-5 and TRBJ2-7; 11 bases match TRBD2. The J segment lost 0 bases and the V segment lost 5 bases, leaving 3 bases of the junction unmatched. The CDR3 sequence is 15 residues long. CDR1 is MNHEY and CDR2 is SVGAGI in the germline V gene. This CDR3 is CASSPLAGGSYEQYF. CDR3 nucleotide sequence: TGTGCCAGCAGTCCCCTAGCGGGAGGCTCCTACGAGCAGTACTTC.

There are a few counts of this clone. The CDR3 region has the DNA TGCAGCGCCGAACCGGGGGTGCGTGGCTACACCTTC. This encodes CSAEPGVRGYTF. The rearrangement links TRBV29-1 to TRBJ1-2, with D perhaps TRBD1 (5 bases). From germline, CDR1 is SQVTM and CDR2 ANQGSEA. The CDR3 is made up of 12 amino acids. The V and J ends lost 7 bases and 7 bases respectively, with 16 bases between them.

This clone has only a few counts. The genes are TRBV27 and TRBJ1-1, with D perhaps matching TRBD1 (5 bases). Germline values: CDR1 MNHEY, CDR2 SMNVEV (reference sequence). The CDR3 is 15 residues long. The V and J ends lost 0 bases and 1 base respectively, with 9 bases between them. The CDR3 is CASSLSGRRNTEAFF. CDR3 coding DNA: TGTGCCAGCAGTTTATCGGGGCGGAGGAACACTGAAGCTTTCTTT.

This chain links TRBV6-5 with TRBJ2-1, with a possible D match to TRBD1 (5 bases). The germline V gene has CDR1 MNHEY and CDR2 SVGAGI. The CDR3 has 12 residues. V lost 0 bases to trimming and J lost 8 bases, with 5 bases between them. The CDR3 sequence: CASSYSGHEQFF. CDR3 coding DNA: TGTGCCAGCAGTTACTCGGGGCATGAGCAGTTCTTC.

This clone was seen a few times. Here the CDR3 DNA reads TGTGCCAGACTAGCGGGGGGCACGAGTACTAGCACAGATACGCAGTATTTT. Protein sequence: CARLAGGTSTSTDTQYF. This rearrangement joins TRBV6-4 to TRBJ2-3; TRBD2 matches at 12 bases. The CDR3 length is 17 residues. The germline CDR1 and CDR2 sequences are MRHNA and SNTAGT. Trimming removed 9 bases from V and 0 bases from J; junction bases left unmatched: 10.

The chain employs TRBV19 and TRBJ1-1; D is perhaps TRBD1 (6 bases). The V and J ends lost 3 bases and 11 bases respectively, with 19 bases between them. This CDR3 comprises 14 residues. Germline values: CDR1 LNHDA, CDR2 SQIVND (reference sequence). In DNA, the CDR3 is TGTGCCAGTAGTATCTCACAGGGCGGGCGTTTGGCTTTCTTT. Its protein product is CASSISQGGRLAFF.

V usage is TRBV4-3 and J usage is TRBJ1-1; a weak D match, TRBD1 (6 bases). Germline V gives CDR1 LGHNA, CDR2 YSLEER. The V gene lost 3 bases and the J gene lost 6 bases, with 23 bases spanning the gap. This CDR3 is built from 17 residues. CDR3 protein: CASSHHPLRTVLPEAFF. CDR3 bases: TGCGCCAGCAGCCATCACCCCTTAAGGACAGTGCTCCCTGAAGCTTTCTTT.

The chain is built from TRBV27 and TRBJ2-1, with 7 nucleotides matching TRBD2. Germline CDR1 MNHEY, CDR2 SMNVEV (reference sequence). This CDR3 is 15 amino acids long. The trim removed 5 bases at V and 7 bases at J, leaving 11 bases unmatched. CDR3 coding DNA: TGTGCCAGCAGTCCAGGACTAGTTGATTTAAATGAGCAGTTCTTC. Protein sequence: CASSPGLVDLNEQFF.

This clone came up a few times. V and J are TRBV12-5 and TRBJ2-5; tentative D call: TRBD1 (5 bases). V was cut by 1 base and J by 3 bases, with 6 bases left in between. CDR1 LGHNT and CDR2 FRNRAP come from the germline V gene. The CDR3 contains 13 residues. CDR3 in amino acids: CASGLGQKETQYF. As DNA, the CDR3 is TGTGCTAGTGGTTTGGGACAGAAAGAGACCCAGTACTTC.

This clone was seen a few times. This chain links TRBV28 with TRBJ1-4, with a tentative D call TRBD1 (5 bases). Germline lookup yields CDR1 MDHEN and CDR2 SYDVKM. The V end lost 1 base, the J end lost 13 bases, and 13 bases lay between the germline ends. There are 13 residues in the CDR3. This CDR3 reads CASSLLQADGLFF. As DNA, the CDR3 is TGTGCCAGCAGTTTATTACAGGCTGATGGACTGTTTTTT.